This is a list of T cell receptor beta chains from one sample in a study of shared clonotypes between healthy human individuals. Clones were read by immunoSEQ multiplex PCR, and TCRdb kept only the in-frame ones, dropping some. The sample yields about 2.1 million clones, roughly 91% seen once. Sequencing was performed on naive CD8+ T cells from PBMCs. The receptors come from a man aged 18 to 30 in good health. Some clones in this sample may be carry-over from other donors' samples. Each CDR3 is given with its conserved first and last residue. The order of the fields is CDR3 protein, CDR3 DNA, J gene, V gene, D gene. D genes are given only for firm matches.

cdr3_aa: CASSQELPTGPVNEQYF; cdr3_nt: TGCGCCAGCAGCCAAGAATTACCGACAGGGCCGGTCAACGAGCAGTACTTC; j_call: TRBJ2-7; v_call: TRBV4-3; d_call: TRBD1
cdr3_aa: CASSLLQGTDTQYF; cdr3_nt: TGCGCCAGCAGCTTGTTACAGGGAACAGATACGCAGTATTTT; j_call: TRBJ2-3; v_call: TRBV5-1; d_call: .
cdr3_aa: CASSQVTQAGGQYF; cdr3_nt: TGCGCCAGCAGCCAAGTAACCCAGGCGGGAGGGCAGTACTTC; j_call: TRBJ2-7; v_call: TRBV4-1; d_call: TRBD2
cdr3_aa: CASRRGWDEQFF; cdr3_nt: TGTGCCAGTAGACGGGGTTGGGATGAGCAGTTCTTC; j_call: TRBJ2-1; v_call: TRBV19; d_call: .
cdr3_aa: CASRNRGSKTQYF; cdr3_nt: TGTGCCAGCAGAAACAGGGGGTCGAAGACCCAGTACTTC; j_call: TRBJ2-5; v_call: TRBV27; d_call: TRBD1
cdr3_aa: CASSQDLARGPNIQYF; cdr3_nt: TGTGCCAGCAGCCAAGATCTTGCTAGGGGGCCAAACATTCAGTACTTC; j_call: TRBJ2-4; v_call: TRBV4-2; d_call: TRBD1
cdr3_aa: CASSPQGSYNEQFF; cdr3_nt: TGTGCCAGCAGCCCCCAGGGTTCCTACAATGAGCAGTTCTTC; j_call: TRBJ2-1; v_call: TRBV11-3; d_call: .
cdr3_aa: CASSPGQLEPPNQETQYF; cdr3_nt: TGTGCCAGCAGCCCGGGGCAGTTGGAACCTCCCAACCAAGAGACCCAGTACTTC; j_call: TRBJ2-5; v_call: TRBV9; d_call: .
cdr3_aa: CASSIGQGAAYEQYF; cdr3_nt: TGTGCCAGTAGTATAGGCCAGGGGGCCGCCTACGAGCAGTACTTC; j_call: TRBJ2-7; v_call: TRBV19; d_call: TRBD1
cdr3_aa: CASSVGTSGRGLNEQFF; cdr3_nt: TGTGCCAGCAGCGTAGGGACTAGCGGGAGAGGCTTGAATGAGCAGTTCTTC; j_call: TRBJ2-1; v_call: TRBV9; d_call: TRBD2
cdr3_aa: CASSSPGQKKYNEQFF; cdr3_nt: TGTGCCAGCAGCTCCCCGGGACAGAAGAAGTACAATGAGCAGTTCTTC; j_call: TRBJ2-1; v_call: TRBV7-9; d_call: TRBD1
cdr3_aa: CASTPRLGTGELFF; cdr3_nt: TGCGCCAGCACCCCGCGGCTGGGAACCGGGGAGCTGTTTTTT; j_call: TRBJ2-2; v_call: TRBV5-1; d_call: .
cdr3_aa: CASSAEGPSPGTYEQYF; cdr3_nt: TGTGCCAGCAGTGCGGAAGGTCCATCCCCCGGTACCTACGAGCAGTACTTC; j_call: TRBJ2-7; v_call: TRBV6-1; d_call: .
cdr3_aa: CASRLAGGQSEQFF; cdr3_nt: TGTGCCAGCAGATTAGCGGGAGGGCAGAGTGAGCAGTTCTTC; j_call: TRBJ2-1; v_call: TRBV6-4; d_call: TRBD2